This T cell receptor beta chain originates from a study of tumor-infiltrating lymphocytes in primary liver carcinoma. Whole-study context: Between about 4 and 11 cm across, the tumors were all of stage T1-T3 N0M0. Yields of productive TCRbeta reads ranged from roughly 3.5 to 7.13 million per sample and were similar across tissue types.

The CDR3 is made up of 16 amino acids. V lost 1 base and J lost 4, with 14 bases in between. CDR1 and CDR2 (germline): SGHVS, FQNEAQ. Study results and caveats: Lower overlap was observed for tumor-adjacent and tumor-blood pairs relative to tumor region pairs.

TCR beta cDNA was made from 500 ng total RNA with a constant-region primer. Libraries for TCR beta were built through three nested multiplex PCR rounds, which together made up a slightly modified ARM-PCR procedure. The two initial PCR rounds, roughly 10 cycles each, used TRBV1-TRBV30 forward and C-beta reverse primers. TCRdb re-derived calls from the multiplex PCR reads in MiXCR, one entry per CDR3 protein. In the table there are 320,000 or so distinct CDR3 sequences, 50% to 70% of which are singletons. For this clonotype: Its matching antigen is unknown.

Blood RNA originated from unsorted whole blood, with germline DNA additionally extracted. The gene calls are TRBV7-8 and TRBJ1-3; no clear D. The sequence came from a man aged 40-55 years with primary liver carcinoma and hepatitis B virus infection. The sample consisted of peripheral blood. The DNA for the CDR3 is TGTGCCAGCAGCTTAGTGGTCACCCGGGCCGGAAACACCATATATTTT. Translating gives CASSLVVTRAGNTIYF.